Below are 32 T cell receptor beta chains sequenced from a single sample in a study of T cells after yellow fever vaccination. TCRdb redid the calling of the 5' RACE reads with MiXCR, one entry per CDR3 protein. In the table there are 300,000 to 350,000 distinct CDR3 sequences, 3.5% to 4.5% of which are singletons. The starting material was PBMCs, obtained 5 days after the yellow fever booster vaccination. These receptors were obtained from a man aged 18 to 29 who received the YFV17D yellow fever vaccine.

This chain uses TRBV4-1 with TRBJ2-2, with 10 bases identical to TRBD2. V shed 3 bases, J shed 4 bases, and the junction held 8 bases outside the gene matches. Germline assignment: CDR1 MGHRA and CDR2 YSYEKL. The CDR3 loop spans 17 amino acids. CDR3 region: CASSHPTSGLITGELFF. In DNA form, the CDR3 reads TGCGCCAGCAGCCATCCGACTAGCGGGCTGATCACCGGGGAGCTGTTTTTT.

This clonotype has at least ten counts. The chain uses TRBV28 and TRBJ2-1, with D maybe TRBD2 (7 bases). This CDR3 is built from 15 residues. From germline, CDR1 is MDHEN and CDR2 SYDVKM. Trimming shortened V by 4 bases and J by 3 bases, and 13 bases separated the two germline ends. DNA of the CDR3: TGTGCCAGCAGTTATGTCGGGGGGCTCTACAATGAGCAGTTCTTC. The encoded protein is CASSYVGGLYNEQFF.

Ten or more counts support this clonotype. This chain joins TRBV10-3 and TRBJ2-7; perhaps TRBD1 as D (7 bases). Germline assignment: CDR1 ENHRY and CDR2 SYGVKD. This CDR3 comprises 14 residues. Trimming pared 8 bases from V and 6 bases from J, leaving 20 bases between. CDR3 amino acids: CAIRGGTVLGEQYF. As DNA, the CDR3 is TGTGCCATCCGAGGCGGGACAGTACTAGGCGAGCAGTACTTC.

This clonotype came up a few times. The gene calls are TRBV2 and TRBJ2-5; possibly TRBD1 for D (6 bases). The CDR3 sequence is 15 residues long. The V end was cut by 8 bases, the J end by 2 bases, with 18 bases between. Per germline, CDR1 SNHLY and CDR2 FYNNEI. CDR3 nucleotide sequence: TGTGCCAGCTCGCTCAGGGGAACCTTGCAAGAGACCCAGTACTTC. This sequence encodes CASSLRGTLQETQYF.

V is TRBV5-1 and J is TRBJ1-1; D remains unclear. V was clipped by 2 bases and J by 5 bases, with 10 bases between them. The CDR3 runs to 13 residues. In germline, CDR1 is SGHRS, CDR2 YFSETQ. The CDR3 sequence: CASSFAGETEAFF. CDR3 DNA: TGCGCCAGCAGCTTCGCCGGGGAAACTGAAGCTTTCTTT.

This clonotype was seen a handful of times. This rearrangement joins TRBV5-6 to TRBJ2-3; D perhaps matches TRBD1 (5 bases). This CDR3 has 17 residues. Germline V lookup: CDR1 SGHDT, CDR2 YYEEEE. The V end was cut by 5 bases, the J end by 4 bases, with 23 bases between. The CDR3 region is CASRWGVRFGMSDTQYF. The CDR3 nucleotides read TGTGCCAGCAGGTGGGGCGTCAGGTTCGGTATGTCAGATACGCAGTATTTT.

This clonotype was picked up many times. The J gene is TRBJ1-4, the V gene TRBV12-3 or TRBV12-4, with D unresolved. The CDR3 covers 11 residues. V was pared by 4 bases and J by 7 bases, with 4 bases between. The CDR3 DNA sequence: TGTGCCAGCAGTTGGGGTGAAAAACTGTTTTTT. The encoded protein is CASSWGEKLFF.

The chain recombines TRBV7-8 with TRBJ2-1; D ambiguous. V was cut by 1 base and J by 0 bases, with 13 bases left in between. CDR3 length: 17 residues. Per germline, CDR1 SGHVS and CDR2 FQNEAQ. For the CDR3, the DNA is TGTGCCAGCAGCTTAGGCCGGACGAATCCCTCCTACAATGAGCAGTTCTTC. It encodes CASSLGRTNPSYNEQFF.

This chain links TRBV7-9 with TRBJ1-6; possibly TRBD1 for D (5 bases). There are 15 residues in the CDR3. Germline V CDR1 and CDR2: SEHNR, FQNEAQ (reference sequence). Trimming removed 4 bases from V and 14 bases from J, with 21 bases in between. The CDR3 here is CASSSNRGPTEALHF. The CDR3 region has the DNA TGTGCCAGCAGCTCCAACCGGGGCCCCACGGAGGCCCTCCACTTT. Full variable domain (remainder filled in from reference TRBV7-9 and TRBJ1-6): DTGVSQNPRHKITKRGQNVTFRCDPISEHNRLYWYRQTLGQGPEFLTYFQNEAQLEKSRLLSDRFSAERPKGSFSTLEIQRTEQGDSAMYLCASSSNRGPTEALHFGNGTRLTVT.

A few counts support this clonotype. The DNA of the CDR3 is TGTGCCAGCAGCTTGTGGGACAGGGTCGCCTACGAGCAGTACGTC. Protein: CASSLWDRVAYEQYV. The chain combines TRBV5-6 with TRBJ2-7, with 9 positions matching TRBD1. The CDR3 consists of 15 residues. The ends lost 1 base at V and 2 bases at J; junction bases unmatched: 4. The germline V gene encodes CDR1 SGHDT and CDR2 YYEEEE.

The chain uses TRBV30 and TRBJ2-5; 10 nucleotides agree with TRBD2. CDR3 length: 17 residues. The germline CDR1 and CDR2 sequences are GTSNPN and SVGIG (reference sequence). Trimming at V came to 0 bases and at J to 2 bases, leaving 9 bases not matched to a gene. The CDR3 region is CAWSVRLGAGGQETQYF. The CDR3 nucleotides read TGTGCCTGGAGTGTACGGCTGGGAGCGGGGGGGCAAGAGACCCAGTACTTC.

This chain connects TRBV5-1 to TRBJ1-2; 11 nucleotides line up with TRBD1. Trimming removed 5 bases from V and 6 bases from J; junction bases left unmatched: 9. Per germline, CDR1 SGHRS and CDR2 YFSETQ. The CDR3 extends over 15 amino acids. CDR3 coding DNA: TGCGCCAGCAGACCCGGACAGGGGGCTCGTAATGGCTACACCTTC. Its translation is CASRPGQGARNGYTF.

In this sample, this clonotype turned up a few times. J is TRBJ1-1 and V is TRBV10-1; D gene ambiguous. Germline V gene lookup returns CDR1 WNHNN and CDR2 SYGVQD (reference sequence). Trimming removed 4 bases at V and 0 bases at J, with 24 bases between. CDR3 length equals 19 residues. In nucleotides, the CDR3 is TGCGCCAGCAGTGGTAGGATGGGAGTGACCTTCCCCATGAACACTGAAGCTTTCTTT. Translated: CASSGRMGVTFPMNTEAFF.

This chain uses TRBV4-3 with TRBJ2-7; 10 bases align to TRBD1. Germline V gene sequence: CDR1 LGHNA, CDR2 YSLEER. V trimming: 4 bases; J trimming: 6 bases; junction bases outside the gene matches: 9. CDR3 length: 15 amino acids. Here the CDR3 DNA reads TGCGCCAGCAGCCTATCCGGGACAGGGGCTACCGAGCAGTACTTC. It specifies CASSLSGTGATEQYF.

The sample holds a few counts of this clonotype. Germline is not matched at one junction end, which may reflect a read error. The chain is built from TRBV4-2 and TRBJ1-3, with 7 bases matching TRBD1. Germline V gene data show CDR1 as LGHNA and CDR2 as YNFKEQ. The CDR3 contains 16 residues. CDR3: CASSREGGQKDKAANF. CDR3 DNA: TGTGCCAGCAGCCGCGAGGGGGGACAGAAAGATAAAGCGGCGAATTTT.

There are a few counts of this clonotype. The chain employs TRBV28 and TRBJ1-2; weak D call: TRBD1 (5 bases). Germline V gene sequence: CDR1 MDHEN, CDR2 SYDVKM. The CDR3 consists of 13 residues. V was cut by 6 bases and J by 3 bases, with 11 bases left in between. The CDR3 reads CASRSPGDYGYTF. CDR3 nucleotide sequence: TGTGCCAGCAGGTCCCCGGGGGACTATGGCTACACCTTC.

The chain carries TRBV18 and TRBJ1-3; D unclear. Germline loops: CDR1 KGHSH, CDR2 LQKENI. V was cut by 4 bases and J by 0 bases, with 16 bases left in between. There are 17 residues in the CDR3. CDR3 sequence (DNA): TGTGCCAGCTCACGACTCGGAAGCGGAGACTCTGGAAACACCATATATTTT. Translation: CASSRLGSGDSGNTIYF.

The chain links TRBV5-1 to TRBJ1-2; D is unclear. Deletions cut 0 bases from V and 4 bases from J, with 16 bases between. Per germline, CDR1 SGHRS and CDR2 YFSETQ. This CDR3 is 16 amino acids long. The CDR3 nucleotides are TGCGCCAGCAGCTTGGGCCGCGTAGGGAACAGCTATGGCTACACCTTC. Translation gives CASSLGRVGNSYGYTF.

The table lists this clonotype with a few counts. This CDR3 is missing its conserved last phenylalanine or tryptophan, likely due to a read error. This CDR3 reads CASSVGGSRRGVPYEQYG. CDR3 bases: TGTGCCAGCAGTGTTGGGGGGAGTAGGCGGGGGGTCCCCTACGAGCAGTACGGA. The rearrangement uses TRBV2 and TRBJ2-7; 8 bases line up with TRBD2. This CDR3 is built from 18 residues. V gave up 4 bases and J gave up 2 bases; unmatched junction bases: 16. From germline, CDR1 is SNHLY and CDR2 FYNNEI.

This clonotype has just a few counts. This sequence joins TRBV20-1 and TRBJ2-4, with a tentative D call TRBD2 (6 bases). Trimming shortened V by 7 bases and J by 6 bases, and 16 bases separated the two germline ends. Germline V lookup: CDR1 DFQATT, CDR2 SNEGSKA (reference sequence). The CDR3 has 13 amino acids. The CDR3 reads CSVPPPGLNIQYF. The CDR3, as DNA: TGCAGTGTCCCGCCCCCGGGACTAAACATTCAGTACTTC.

The CDR3 DNA reads TGTGCCTGGAGTGGCCAGGGTGACTATGGCTACACCTTC. Amino acid sequence: CAWSGQGDYGYTF. This chain joins TRBV30 and TRBJ1-2; possible D gene TRBD1, 5 bases. Germline CDR1 is GTSNPN and CDR2 is SVGIG (reference sequence). The CDR3 consists of 13 residues. Trimming cost V 1 base and J 3 bases, with 9 bases left between them.

V is TRBV7-8 and J is TRBJ2-1; perhaps TRBD2 as D (6 bases). The CDR3 is made up of 13 amino acids. Germline loops: CDR1 SGHVS, CDR2 FQNEAQ. V lost 5 bases to trimming and J lost 12 bases, with 17 bases between them. This chain's CDR3 is CASSVTQGGRQFF. The CDR3 coding sequence is TGTGCCAGCAGCGTCACCCAGGGAGGCCGGCAGTTCTTC.

This clonotype was seen a few times. V and J are TRBV5-1 and TRBJ1-1; D remains ambiguous. V lost 5 bases, J lost 1 base, and 15 bases lay in between. CDR1 SGHRS and CDR2 YFSETQ come from the germline V gene. The CDR3 has 15 amino acids. For the CDR3, the DNA is TGCGCCAGCAGGCCCCTTGTCGCGCCGAACACTGAAGCTTTCTTT. Translated, it gives CASRPLVAPNTEAFF.

This clonotype occurred many times. This chain joins TRBV7-2 and TRBJ2-4; 7 nucleotides line up with TRBD1. CDR1 and CDR2 (germline): SGHTA, FQGNSA. The CDR3 is 18 residues long. V lost 5 bases to trimming and J lost 0 bases; unmatched junction nucleotides: 13. This chain's CDR3 is CASSIRTGLLIAKNIQYF. Written as DNA, the CDR3 is TGTGCCAGCAGCATAAGGACAGGCCTTCTTATAGCCAAAAACATTCAGTACTTC.

This clonotype appeared many times. V usage is TRBV6-5 and J usage is TRBJ2-3, with 10 bases identical to TRBD2. This CDR3 has 16 amino acids. Germline V gene data show CDR1 as MNHEY and CDR2 as SVGAGI. Trimming at V came to 2 bases and at J to 1 base, leaving 3 bases not matched to a gene. CDR3 loop: CASSYSLAGGTDTQYF. As DNA, the CDR3 is TGTGCCAGCAGTTACAGTCTAGCGGGGGGCACAGATACGCAGTATTTT.

This clonotype has only a few counts. The V call is TRBV7-6, the J call TRBJ2-7; possible D gene TRBD1, 6 bases. The germline gives CDR1 SGHVS, CDR2 FNYEAQ. The CDR3 has 19 amino acids. Trimming took off 5 bases at V and 5 bases at J, with 31 bases between the two ends. CDR3 DNA sequence: TGTGCCAGCAGCCAGAGACTTACAGGGAAGCCCTTCATTCGGGACGAGCAGTACTTC. This sequence encodes CASSQRLTGKPFIRDEQYF.

This clonotype was detected ten times or more. The chain joins TRBV12-3 or TRBV12-4 to TRBJ1-2; D is unclear. The CDR3 runs to 12 residues. V was shortened by 3 bases and J by 8 bases, with 10 bases between the two germline ends. The CDR3 nucleotides are TGTGCCAGCAGTTTCCAACAAGGGGGCTACACCTTC. Residues: CASSFQQGGYTF.

The chain employs TRBV20-1 and TRBJ2-3; 12 nucleotides match TRBD2. The V segment lost 2 bases and the J segment 2 bases; nucleotides outside the gene matches: 11. From germline, CDR1 is DFQATT and CDR2 SNEGSKA (reference sequence). CDR3 length: 18 amino acids. CDR3 protein: CSARYLAGGRRNTDTQYF. As DNA, the CDR3 is TGCAGTGCTAGATATCTAGCGGGGGGGAGGAGGAACACAGATACGCAGTATTTT.

The chain recombines TRBV14 with TRBJ1-1; D remains unclear. The CDR3 runs to 14 residues. Between the trimmed V and J ends, which lost 1 base and 1 base, there was a span of 7 bases. In germline, CDR1 is SGHDN, CDR2 FVKESK. CDR3: CASSQVPKNTEAFF. The CDR3 nucleotides are TGTGCCAGCAGCCAAGTCCCCAAGAACACTGAAGCTTTCTTT.

The V gene is TRBV5-4, the J gene TRBJ1-2; 10 bases align to TRBD1. The CDR3 contains 14 residues. From germline, CDR1 is SGHNT and CDR2 YYREEE (reference sequence). V was clipped by 5 bases and J by 4 bases; unmatched bases: 5. CDR3 protein: CASRTGTGVYGYTF. For the CDR3, the DNA is TGTGCCAGCAGAACCGGGACAGGGGTCTATGGCTACACCTTC.

This clonotype came up a few times. The J gene is TRBJ2-2, the V gene TRBV5-4; D remains ambiguous. Germline assignment: CDR1 SGHNT and CDR2 YYREEE (reference sequence). The ends were cut back, 4 bases at V and 4 bases at J, with 14 bases in the middle. The length of the CDR3 is 15 residues. As DNA, the CDR3 is TGTGCCAGCAGCCTAAGCGCGATGGTCACCGGGGAGCTGTTTTTT. Translating it yields CASSLSAMVTGELFF.

This clonotype was observed a handful of times. The V call is TRBV6-5, the J call TRBJ1-2; tentative D call: TRBD1 (6 bases). V shed 6 bases and J shed 4 bases, with 12 bases lying between them. The CDR3 covers 13 residues. Germline V gene sequence: CDR1 MNHEY, CDR2 SVGAGI. The CDR3 sequence: CASSHQTGYGYTF. CDR3 nucleotides: TGTGCCAGCAGCCACCAGACAGGCTATGGCTACACCTTC.